This T cell receptor (beta chain) originates from a study of T cell repertoires in cytomegalovirus infection. Study information: Both CMV infection and a matching HLA type were indicated by public TCR beta signatures.

TCRdb reanalysed the reads using MiXCR and keeps one entry per CDR3 protein. Of under 850,000 distinct CDR3 sequences listed, 35% are singletons. With regard to this clonotype: What it binds is not known.

Study results and caveats: Across the ex vivo response, the dominant clonotypes were HLA-C-restricted CMV-specific TCR beta clonotypes. Cumulative frequency of public TCR beta families picked out carriers of CMV plus the relevant HLA.

J gave up 0 bases and V 7 bases, and 18 bases lay outside the gene matches. The V gene's germline CDR1 is SGHVS and CDR2 FNYEAQ. The CDR3 loop spans 20 amino acids. The sequence was obtained from a human donor in good health (CMV status not recorded). Some clones in this sample may be carry-over from other donors' samples. J is TRBJ1-3 and V is TRBV7-6, with 10 bases fitting TRBD1. Material: PBMCs. This CDR3 is CASNFLRDRGALGSGNTIYF. In DNA, the CDR3 is TGTGCCAGCAACTTTCTCCGGGACAGGGGAGCTCTGGGCTCTGGAAACACCATATATTTT.